Following are 21 T cell receptor beta chains from one sample sequenced in a study of CD8 T cells in ankylosing spondylitis. TCRdb passed the 5' RACE reads through MiXCR, listing each CDR3 protein once. Of tens of thousands of distinct CDR3 sequences listed, around 30% are singletons. Sequenced: blood, either unsorted or a sorted T cell fraction (not recorded which). Source of these receptors: a male donor with ankylosing spondylitis or in good health (not recorded which).

This clonotype was picked up many times. The chain employs TRBV12-3 or TRBV12-4 and TRBJ2-7, with 9 positions matching TRBD1. This CDR3 spans 14 amino acids. After removal of 5 bases from V and 2 bases from J, the junction contained 4 bases not matched to a gene. The CDR3 loop reads CASSRTGEAYEQYF. The CDR3 bases are TGTGCCAGCAGTCGGACAGGGGAGGCCTACGAGCAGTACTTC.

This clonotype has at least ten counts. The chain recombines TRBV20-1 with TRBJ2-5, with D perhaps TRBD1 or TRBD2 (5 bases each). Germline V gene data show CDR1 as DFQATT and CDR2 as SNEGSKA (reference sequence). The CDR3 runs 14 residues. The V gene lost 5 bases and the J gene lost 1 base, with 14 bases spanning the gap. The CDR3 sequence is CSARLPGPQETQYF. The CDR3, as DNA: TGCAGTGCTCGTTTACCGGGACCCCAAGAGACCCAGTACTTC.

This chain links TRBV20-1 with TRBJ2-7, with D unresolved. Germline V lookup: CDR1 DFQATT, CDR2 SNEGSKA (reference sequence). V was trimmed by 3 bases and J by 3 bases, leaving 9 bases between them. The CDR3 loop spans 12 amino acids. The CDR3 nucleotides read TGCAGTGCTAGTGTAGGGCACTACGAGCAGTACTTC. Amino acids: CSASVGHYEQYF.

The chain recombines TRBV18 with TRBJ1-1; D possibly corresponds to TRBD1 (5 bases). CDR3 length: 14 amino acids. Trimming took 3 bases from V and 4 from J, leaving 12 bases between them. CDR1 is KGHSH and CDR2 is LQKENI in the germline V gene. DNA of the CDR3: TGTGCCAGCTCACCTGGGGGAACCGTCACTGAAGCTTTCTTT. It yields the protein CASSPGGTVTEAFF. Complete variable domain (other parts from reference TRBV18 and TRBJ1-1): NAGVMQNPRHLVRRRGQEARLRCSPMKGHSHVYWYRQLPEEGLKFMVYLQKENIIDESGMPKERFSAEFPKEGPSILRIQQVVRGDSAAYFCASSPGGTVTEAFFGQGTRLTVV.

This clonotype was picked up a small number of times. The CDR3 spells CSARDWAGGGYGYTF. Here the CDR3 DNA reads TGCAGTGCTAGAGATTGGGCAGGGGGCGGCTATGGCTACACCTTC. The chain employs TRBV20-1 and TRBJ1-2; the match to TRBD1 covers 8 bases. CDR3 length equals 15 residues. CDR1 and CDR2 (germline): DFQATT, SNEGSKA (reference sequence). V shed 0 bases and J 4 bases; nucleotides not matched to a gene: 7.

The genes are TRBV3-1 and TRBJ2-7, with 13 bases fitting TRBD2. V trimming: 2 bases; J trimming: 12 bases; junction bases outside the gene matches: 13. The germline V gene has CDR1 LGHDT and CDR2 YNNKEL (reference sequence). CDR3 length: 16 amino acids. Here the CDR3 reads CASSQTTSGRANPPYF. CDR3 DNA: TGTGCCAGCAGCCAAACCACTAGCGGGAGGGCTAACCCCCCGTACTTC.

This clonotype has more than one count but fewer than ten. The J gene is TRBJ2-1, the V gene TRBV7-2, with 10 positions matching TRBD2. The germline V gene has CDR1 SGHTA and CDR2 FQGNSA. V was clipped by 5 bases and J by 5 bases; unmatched bases: 9. The CDR3 runs 16 residues. The CDR3 here is CASSPISGLADNEQFF. CDR3 DNA sequence: TGTGCCAGCAGCCCCATTAGTGGACTAGCGGACAATGAGCAGTTCTTC.

The V call is TRBV5-5, the J call TRBJ1-1; TRBD1 aligns across 7 bases. After removal of 4 bases from V and 1 base from J, the junction contained 7 bases not matched to a gene. CDR3 length: 15 amino acids. Germline-derived CDR1 and CDR2 are SGHKS and YYEKEE (reference sequence). The CDR3 loop is CASSRETGRNTEAFF. In DNA, the CDR3 is TGTGCCAGCAGCCGTGAGACAGGGCGGAACACTGAAGCTTTCTTT.

This chain uses TRBV5-1 with TRBJ2-6, with D perhaps assigned TRBD1 or TRBD2 (5 bases each). Trimming removed 2 bases from V and 0 bases from J, with 18 bases in between. Looked up from germline, CDR1 is SGHRS and CDR2 is YFSETQ. This CDR3 spans 19 amino acids. The CDR3 region is CASSFEGPIALSGANVLTF. CDR3 DNA sequence: TGCGCCAGCAGCTTCGAGGGGCCTATTGCTCTCTCTGGGGCCAACGTCCTGACTTTC.

The gene calls are TRBV18 and TRBJ1-1, with 8 bases lining up with TRBD1. V was clipped by 2 bases and J by 0 bases; unmatched bases: 5. The germline V gene has CDR1 KGHSH and CDR2 LQKENI. The CDR3 length is 16 residues. The CDR3 DNA reads as TGTGCCAGCTCACCAGTGAGACAGGGGATGAACACTGAAGCTTTCTTT. It is translated as CASSPVRQGMNTEAFF.

This clonotype was counted only a few times. The chain uses TRBV5-6 and TRBJ2-7; D is unclear. CDR3 size: 14 residues. Germline V CDR1 and CDR2: SGHDT, YYEEEE. V was trimmed by 2 bases and J by 2 bases, leaving 11 bases between them. CDR3 residues: CASSFSNWTYEQYF. The CDR3 region has the DNA TGTGCCAGCAGCTTTTCGAACTGGACCTACGAGCAGTACTTC.

The J gene is TRBJ2-1, the V gene TRBV3-1; TRBD1 or TRBD2 may be the D gene (5 bases each). Trimming shortened V by 3 bases and J by 7 bases, and 16 bases separated the two germline ends. Per the germline V gene, CDR1 is LGHDT and CDR2 is YNNKEL (reference sequence). There are 15 residues in the CDR3. CDR3 amino acids: CASSQVFGTPNEQFF. The CDR3 DNA reads TGTGCCAGCAGCCAGGTTTTTGGGACCCCTAATGAGCAGTTCTTC.

CDR3 in DNA: TGCAGTGCTAGTCCGATCGGGGGACAGGGAGGATACGAGCAGTACTTC. Residues: CSASPIGGQGGYEQYF. V gene TRBV20-1 combines with J gene TRBJ2-7, with 9 bases matching TRBD1. The trim removed 3 bases at V and 4 bases at J, leaving 13 bases unmatched. The CDR3 consists of 16 residues. Per the germline V gene, CDR1 is DFQATT and CDR2 is SNEGSKA (reference sequence).

This clonotype has just a few counts. The J gene is TRBJ1-5, the V gene TRBV6-5, with 8 bases identical to TRBD1. The J segment lost 5 bases and the V segment lost 4 bases, leaving 7 bases of the junction unmatched. The CDR3 consists of 15 residues. Looked up from germline, CDR1 is MNHEY and CDR2 is SVGAGI. CDR3 nucleotides: TGTGCCAGCAGTTCTGGACAGGGCTTAGATCAGCCCCAGCATTTT. It encodes CASSSGQGLDQPQHF.

The chain carries TRBV9 and TRBJ2-5; no reliable D call. V gave up 4 bases and J gave up 1 base, with 8 bases separating them. Germline V CDR1 and CDR2: SGDLS, YYNGEE. There are 13 residues in the CDR3. CDR3 nucleotides: TGTGCCAGCAGCCCCACGACCCAAGAGACCCAGTACTTC. It specifies CASSPTTQETQYF.

The V call is TRBV28, the J call TRBJ2-6; D not resolved. Looked up from germline, CDR1 is MDHEN and CDR2 is SYDVKM. The length of the CDR3 is 17 residues. V lost 7 bases and J 0 bases, leaving 16 bases between the germline ends. This chain's CDR3 is CASNRAGISSGANVLTF. CDR3 DNA: TGTGCCAGCAATCGGGCAGGAATAAGCTCTGGGGCCAACGTCCTGACTTTC.

In DNA, the CDR3 is TGTGCCAGCAGCCAACTCGGACGGTTAGCTAGCACAGATACGCAGTATTTT. It is translated as CASSQLGRLASTDTQYF. The chain carries TRBV14 and TRBJ2-3; D unresolved. The germline CDR1 and CDR2 sequences are SGHDN and FVKESK. The ends were cut back, 2 bases at V and 0 bases at J, with 15 bases in the middle. CDR3 length: 17 amino acids.

The chain couples TRBV24-1 to TRBJ2-1, with no clear D. V was shortened by 1 base and J by 6 bases, with 6 bases between the two germline ends. Looked up from germline, CDR1 is KGHDR and CDR2 is SFDVKD. CDR3 length equals 13 residues. In nucleotides, the CDR3 is TGTGCCACCAGTGATTTTGCCACCAATGAGCAGTTCTTC. This gives the protein CATSDFATNEQFF.

In this sample, this clonotype turned up a few times. This rearrangement joins TRBV3-1 to TRBJ1-5; 8 bases line up with TRBD1. Germline V CDR1 and CDR2: LGHDT, YNNKEL (reference sequence). The CDR3 covers 12 residues. With 1 base clipped from V and 11 bases from J, the junction kept 1 base outside the gene matches. The CDR3 nucleotides read TGTGCCAGCAGCCAAGGGACAGGGTCCCAGCATTTT. Its translation is CASSQGTGSQHF.

This chain joins TRBV20-1 and TRBJ2-4; D ambiguous. V was cut by 3 bases and J by 3 bases, with 12 bases left in between. Looked up from germline, CDR1 is DFQATT and CDR2 is SNEGSKA (reference sequence). The CDR3 has 14 amino acids. The CDR3 DNA is TGCAGTGCTAGTTTATTTAACGGCAAAAACATTCAGTACTTC. This encodes CSASLFNGKNIQYF.

The chain couples TRBV5-5 to TRBJ2-1; 8 nucleotides match TRBD2. The CDR3 spans 15 residues. Trimming cost V 1 base and J 8 bases; bases outside gene matches: 8. The germline V gene encodes CDR1 SGHKS and CDR2 YYEKEE (reference sequence). The CDR3 region is CASSLQAGRVDEQFF. The CDR3 DNA reads TGTGCCAGCAGCTTGCAGGCCGGGAGGGTTGATGAGCAGTTCTTC.